Presented here are 20 T cell receptor beta chains from one specimen sequenced in a study of blood T cell repertoires in COVID-19. Sequenced by immunoSEQ multiplex PCR; TCRdb stores in-frame clones only, minus some. The table has hundreds of thousands of clones, approximately 92% seen once; the top ten hold less than 1.2%. Material: PBMCs or T cells enriched from blood (not recorded which). These receptors came from a young man who had recovered from COVID-19.

The CDR3 region is CASSPTDNTEAFF. CDR3 coding DNA: TGTGCCAGCAGCCCTACAGATAACACTGAAGCTTTCTTT. The chain links TRBV3-1 (or the pseudogene TRBV3-2) to TRBJ1-1; D remains unclear. In germline, CDR1 is LGHDT, CDR2 YNNKEL (reference sequence). This CDR3 spans 13 amino acids. Trimming removed 4 bases from V and 2 bases from J, with 8 bases in between.

This rearrangement joins TRBV9 to TRBJ2-6, with TRBD1 as a possible D gene (6 bases). CDR1 and CDR2 (germline): SGDLS, YYNGEE. V was clipped by 3 bases and J by 4 bases, with 11 bases between them. There are 15 residues in the CDR3. DNA for the CDR3: TGTGCCAGCAGCGGAAGGGGGACCGGGGCCAACGTCCTGACTTTC. Protein sequence: CASSGRGTGANVLTF.

The rearrangement joins TRBV9 to TRBJ1-1; TRBD1 might be the D (5 bases). CDR3 length: 14 residues. The germline CDR1 and CDR2 sequences are SGDLS and YYNGEE. V was shortened by 5 bases and J by 0 bases, with 11 bases between the two germline ends. As DNA, the CDR3 is TGTGCCAGCAGTCTCGGCAGGGTGAACACTGAAGCTTTCTTT. Its protein product is CASSLGRVNTEAFF.

The genes are TRBV9 and TRBJ2-7; TRBD1 aligns across 7 bases. Germline CDR1 reads SGDLS; CDR2 reads YYNGEE. This CDR3 has 14 residues. Trimming at V came to 3 bases and at J to 3 bases, leaving 6 bases not matched to a gene. The CDR3 sequence: CASSARDRDYEQYF. Here the CDR3 DNA reads TGTGCCAGCAGCGCCCGGGACAGAGACTACGAGCAGTACTTC.

This clone has only one observation. The gene calls are TRBV19 and TRBJ2-1, with 15 bases aligning to TRBD2. This CDR3 has 16 amino acids. The germline V gene has CDR1 LNHDA and CDR2 SQIVND (reference sequence). The trim removed 5 bases at V and 8 bases at J, leaving 7 bases unmatched. As DNA, the CDR3 is TGTGCCAGTAGTGCTCCGGGACTAGCGGGGGGTTATGAGCAGTTCTTC. It specifies CASSAPGLAGGYEQFF.

The chain uses TRBV19 and TRBJ1-1; D unclear. Trimming removed 3 bases from V and 1 base from J, with 9 bases in between. Germline CDR1 is LNHDA and CDR2 is SQIVND (reference sequence). The CDR3 runs to 14 residues. CDR3 in amino acids: CASSIWPANTEAFF. DNA for the CDR3: TGTGCCAGTAGTATCTGGCCCGCGAACACTGAAGCTTTCTTT. Full variable domain (rest looked up from reference TRBV19 and TRBJ1-1): DGGITQSPKYLFRKEGQNVTLSCEQNLNHDAMYWYRQDPGQGLRLIYYSQIVNDFQKGDIAEGYSVSREKKESFPLTVTSAQKNPTAFYLCASSIWPANTEAFFGQGTRLTVV.

This chain uses TRBV5-1 with TRBJ1-2, with TRBD1 matching 10 bases. Germline-derived CDR1 and CDR2 are SGHRS and YFSETQ. This CDR3 has 15 residues. The V segment lost 4 bases and the J segment 9 bases; nucleotides outside the gene matches: 12. The CDR3 reads CASSPGQGVGRSYTF. DNA of the CDR3: TGCGCCAGCAGCCCCGGACAGGGGGTAGGGAGGAGCTACACCTTC.

The chain carries TRBV10-1 and TRBJ2-2; TRBD2 matches at 11 bases. The germline V gene encodes CDR1 WNHNN and CDR2 SYGVQD (reference sequence). The CDR3 is 15 residues long. Unmatched junction bases numbered 0, after V lost 0 bases and J lost 6 bases. The CDR3 DNA reads TGCGCCAGCAGTGAGTCGACTAGCGGGGCCGGGGAGCTGTTTTTT. This translates into CASSESTSGAGELFF.

This chain joins TRBV28 and TRBJ2-7; D perhaps matches TRBD1 (6 bases). Trimming left V 4 bases short and J 4 bases short, with 14 bases between. The V gene's germline CDR1 is MDHEN and CDR2 SYDVKM. The CDR3 runs to 14 residues. CDR3 sequence reads: CASSYQGTSYEQYF. In nucleotides, the CDR3 is TGTGCCAGCAGTTACCAGGGGACCTCTTACGAGCAGTACTTC.

The chain is built from TRBV7-2 and TRBJ2-2; D uncertain. V shed 1 base and J shed 6 bases, with 6 bases lying between them. The CDR3 length is 13 residues. Germline V gene sequence: CDR1 SGHTA, CDR2 FQGNSA. The CDR3 sequence is CASSLGPSGELFF. The DNA for the CDR3 is TGTGCCAGCAGCTTAGGGCCCTCCGGGGAGCTGTTTTTT.

The chain combines TRBV5-1 with TRBJ2-1, with TRBD1 identical over 8 bases. Germline V gene sequence: CDR1 SGHRS, CDR2 YFSETQ. J lost 6 bases, V lost 4 bases, and 12 bases had no gene match. This CDR3 spans 16 amino acids. The CDR3 here is CASSLNGWTGSNEQFF. CDR3 coding DNA: TGCGCCAGCAGCCTCAATGGATGGACAGGGAGCAATGAGCAGTTCTTC.

The rearrangement joins TRBV12-3 or TRBV12-4 to TRBJ1-2; D unresolved. The CDR3 has 13 residues. The V gene lost 3 bases and the J gene lost 4 bases, with 9 bases spanning the gap. CDR3 in amino acids: CASSLESRYGYTF. The CDR3 DNA reads as TGTGCCAGCAGTTTGGAGAGTCGCTATGGCTACACCTTC.

J is TRBJ2-1 and V is TRBV6-2 or TRBV6-3; 9 nucleotides align to TRBD2. The CDR3 has 14 residues. From germline, CDR1 is MNHEY and CDR2 SVGEGT. V was clipped by 9 bases and J by 1 base; unmatched bases: 4. The CDR3 DNA follows: TGTGCCAGTAGCGGGAGTGGTTCCTACAATGAGCAGTTCTTC. Translation gives CASSGSGSYNEQFF.

The CDR3 loop reads CASSYQGAGTDTQYF. The CDR3 nucleotides are TGTGCCAGCAGTTACCAGGGGGCGGGCACAGATACGCAGTATTTT. The V gene is TRBV6-5, the J gene TRBJ2-3; 8 bases align to TRBD1. Germline V CDR1 and CDR2: MNHEY, SVGAGI. The V segment lost 2 bases and the J segment 1 base; nucleotides outside the gene matches: 2. CDR3 length: 15 residues.

The chain joins TRBV28 to TRBJ2-7, with 7 bases matching TRBD1. The germline CDR1 and CDR2 sequences are MDHEN and SYDVKM. The CDR3 spans 15 residues. The ends lost 5 bases at V and 0 bases at J; junction bases unmatched: 7. The CDR3 bases are TGTGCCAGCAGTGGGGGACAGAGTCACTCCTACGAGCAGTACTTC. Protein: CASSGGQSHSYEQYF.

The chain recombines TRBV7-9 with TRBJ1-4, with D possibly matching TRBD1 (5 bases). The CDR3 sequence is 14 residues long. Between the trimmed V and J ends, which lost 1 base and 6 bases, there was a span of 9 bases. Germline V gene lookup returns CDR1 SEHNR and CDR2 FQNEAQ (reference sequence). CDR3 in DNA: TGTGCCAGCAGCTTAGATGGGGCGGATGAAAAACTGTTTTTT. This encodes CASSLDGADEKLFF.

The chain couples TRBV6-2 or TRBV6-3 to TRBJ2-5; tentatively, D is TRBD2 (5 bases). The CDR3 runs 16 residues. From germline, CDR1 is MNHEY and CDR2 SVGEGT. The ends were cut back, 5 bases at V and 0 bases at J, with 16 bases in the middle. CDR3 nucleotides: TGTGCCAGCAGTCGAGGGAAGACTCAGTACCAAGAGACCCAGTACTTC. It is translated as CASSRGKTQYQETQYF.

This clone was recorded once. The V and J genes are TRBV7-9 and TRBJ1-6; D is ambiguous. The CDR3 runs 14 residues. The germline V and J ends were trimmed by 5 bases and 6 bases, with 11 bases remaining between them. Germline V gene data show CDR1 as SEHNR and CDR2 as FQNEAQ (reference sequence). The CDR3 bases are TGTGCCAGCAGCGAGCAATATACTAATTCACCCCTCCACTTT. It yields the protein CASSEQYTNSPLHF. Full variable domain (missing parts from reference TRBV7-9 and TRBJ1-6): DTGVSQNPRHKITKRGQNVTFRCDPISEHNRLYWYRQTLGQGPEFLTYFQNEAQLEKSRLLSDRFSAERPKGSFSTLEIQRTEQGDSAMYLCASSEQYTNSPLHFGNGTRLTVT.

The rearrangement uses TRBV19 and TRBJ2-1; D is undetermined. The CDR3 is 13 residues long. Trimming took off 5 bases at V and 7 bases at J, with 12 bases between the two ends. CDR1 is LNHDA, CDR2 SQIVND, per germline (reference sequence). CDR3 sequence: CASSVSNLNEQFF. The CDR3 nucleotides are TGTGCCAGTAGTGTTTCTAATCTGAATGAGCAGTTCTTC.

This chain connects TRBV11-2 to TRBJ1-1; D remains ambiguous. CDR3 length equals 14 residues. The V gene lost 0 bases and the J gene lost 1 base, with 6 bases spanning the gap. CDR1 is SGHAT, CDR2 FQNNGV, per germline. CDR3 DNA sequence: TGTGCCAGCAGCTTAGAACAGTCGAACACTGAAGCTTTCTTT. It specifies CASSLEQSNTEAFF.